This T cell receptor beta chain was obtained from a study of blood T cell repertoires in COVID-19. This table comes from immunoSEQ multiplex PCR, and its TCRdb copy is limited to in-frame clones, with some not included. The profile shows 150,000 to 200,000 clones, about 80% of them singletons. The CDR3 totals 17 residues. Germline loops: CDR1 SGHRS, CDR2 YFSETQ. V dropped 5 bases and J dropped 0 bases, with 21 bases sitting between them. This clone was found once. The V and J genes are TRBV5-1 and TRBJ2-7; a possible D gene is TRBD1 (6 bases). The sequenced sample consisted of peripheral blood. The receptor's source is a human donor with acute or convalescent COVID-19. The donor label of this sample is uncertain. The CDR3 DNA follows: TGCGCCAGCAGTCTCACCCCCTCGGACAGTAGCTCCTACGAGCAGTACTTC. This gives the protein CASSLTPSDSSSYEQYF.